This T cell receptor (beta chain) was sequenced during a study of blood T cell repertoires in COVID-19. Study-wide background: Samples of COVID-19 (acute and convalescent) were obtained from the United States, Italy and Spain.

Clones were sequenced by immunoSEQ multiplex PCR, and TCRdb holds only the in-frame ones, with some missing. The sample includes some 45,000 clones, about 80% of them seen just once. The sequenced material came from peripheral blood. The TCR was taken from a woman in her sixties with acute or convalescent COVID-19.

CDR3 DNA sequence: TGTGCCAGCAGCCAAATCAGGGTCGATACGCAGTATTTT. Its protein product is CASSQIRVDTQYF. This chain links TRBV14 with TRBJ2-3, with D tentatively TRBD1 (5 bases). The ends were cut back, 2 bases at V and 6 bases at J, with 9 bases in the middle. The CDR3 is 13 amino acids. The V gene's germline CDR1 is SGHDN and CDR2 FVKESK.